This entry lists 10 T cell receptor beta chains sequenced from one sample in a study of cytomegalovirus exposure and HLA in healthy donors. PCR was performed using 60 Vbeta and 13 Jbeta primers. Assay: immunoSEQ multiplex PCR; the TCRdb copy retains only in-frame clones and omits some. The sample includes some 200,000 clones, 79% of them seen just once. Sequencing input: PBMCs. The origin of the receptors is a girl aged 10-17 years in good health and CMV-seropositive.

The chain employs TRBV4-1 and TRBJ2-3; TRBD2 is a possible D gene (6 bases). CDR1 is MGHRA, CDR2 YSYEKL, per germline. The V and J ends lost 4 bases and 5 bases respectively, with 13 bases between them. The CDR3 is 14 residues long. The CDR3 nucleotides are TGCGCCAGCAGCCGCGGGGTCGTCGGAGATACGCAGTATTTT. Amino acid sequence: CASSRGVVGDTQYF.

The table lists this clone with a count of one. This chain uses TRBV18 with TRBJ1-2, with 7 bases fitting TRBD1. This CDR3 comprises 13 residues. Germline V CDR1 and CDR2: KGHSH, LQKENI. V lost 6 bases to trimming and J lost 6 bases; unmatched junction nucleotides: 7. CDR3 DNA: TGTGCCAGCTCGCCTGGGACAGAAAATGGCTACACCTTC. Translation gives CASSPGTENGYTF.

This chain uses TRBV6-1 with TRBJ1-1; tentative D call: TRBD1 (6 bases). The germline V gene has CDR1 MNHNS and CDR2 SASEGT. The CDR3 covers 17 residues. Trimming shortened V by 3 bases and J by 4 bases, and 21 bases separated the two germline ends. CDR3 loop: CASSEGGRWFRGTEAFF. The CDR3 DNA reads TGTGCCAGCAGTGAGGGGGGGCGGTGGTTCAGGGGCACTGAAGCTTTCTTT.

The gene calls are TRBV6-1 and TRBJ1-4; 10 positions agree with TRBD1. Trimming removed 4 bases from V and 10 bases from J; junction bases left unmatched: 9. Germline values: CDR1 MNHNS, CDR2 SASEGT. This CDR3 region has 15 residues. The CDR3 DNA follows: TGTGCCAGCAGTGGCCGAGGACAGGGGGGGGGAAAACTGTTTTTT. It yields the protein CASSGRGQGGGKLFF.

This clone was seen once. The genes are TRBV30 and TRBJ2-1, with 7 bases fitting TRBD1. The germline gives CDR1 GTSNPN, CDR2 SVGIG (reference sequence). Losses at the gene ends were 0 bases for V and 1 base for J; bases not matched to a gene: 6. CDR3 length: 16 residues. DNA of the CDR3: TGTGCCTGGAGTGTACGTACAGGGGTTTCCTACAATGAGCAGTTCTTC. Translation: CAWSVRTGVSYNEQFF.

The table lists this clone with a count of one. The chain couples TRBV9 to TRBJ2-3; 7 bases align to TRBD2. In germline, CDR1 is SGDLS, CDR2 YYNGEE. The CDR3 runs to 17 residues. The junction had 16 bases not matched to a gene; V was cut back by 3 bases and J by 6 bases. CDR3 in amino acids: CASSGGGASGVSDTQYF. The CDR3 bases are TGTGCCAGCAGCGGAGGCGGGGCTAGCGGTGTATCTGATACGCAGTATTTT.

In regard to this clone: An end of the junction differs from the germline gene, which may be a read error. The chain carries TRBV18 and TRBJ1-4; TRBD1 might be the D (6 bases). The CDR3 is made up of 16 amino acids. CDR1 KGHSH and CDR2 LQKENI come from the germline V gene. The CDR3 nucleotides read TGTGCCAGCTCACCATTTCAGGGGACAACGAATGAAAAACTGTTTTTT. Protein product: CASSPFQGTTNEKLFF.

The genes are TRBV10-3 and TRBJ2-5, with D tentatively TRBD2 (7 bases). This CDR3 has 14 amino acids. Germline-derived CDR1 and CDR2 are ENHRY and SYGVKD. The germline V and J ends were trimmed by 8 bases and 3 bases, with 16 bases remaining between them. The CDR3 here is CAIGLAGAEETQYF. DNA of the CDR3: TGTGCCATCGGGTTGGCGGGGGCGGAAGAGACCCAGTACTTC.

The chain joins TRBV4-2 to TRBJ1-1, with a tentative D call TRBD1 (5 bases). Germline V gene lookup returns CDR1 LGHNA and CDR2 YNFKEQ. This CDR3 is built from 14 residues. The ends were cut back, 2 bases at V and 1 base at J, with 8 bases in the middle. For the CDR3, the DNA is TGTGCCAGCAGCCAACAGGGCGGGAACACTGAAGCTTTCTTT. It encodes CASSQQGGNTEAFF.

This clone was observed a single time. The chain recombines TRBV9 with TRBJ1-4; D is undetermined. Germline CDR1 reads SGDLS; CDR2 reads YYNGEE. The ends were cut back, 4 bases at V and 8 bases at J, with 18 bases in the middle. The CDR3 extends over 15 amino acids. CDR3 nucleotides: TGTGCCAGCAGCACCCACAGCTTTGACCAGGAAAAACTGTTTTTT. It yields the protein CASSTHSFDQEKLFF.